This record looks at one T cell receptor (beta chain) sequence and its context. This entry belongs to a study of blood T cell repertoires in COVID-19. Study information: Donors in the United States, Italy and Spain gave samples during acute or convalescent COVID-19.

This CDR3 has 13 amino acids. CDR1 and CDR2 (germline): MNHEY, SMNVEV (reference sequence). V was clipped by 4 bases and J by 3 bases; unmatched bases: 3. Profiled with immunoSEQ multiplex PCR; TCRdb holds only in-frame clones, not every one. The repertoire has more than 20,000 clones, 86% of them found once; the top ten carry just over 5%. The TCR sequence derives from a middle-aged man with active COVID-19. The J gene is TRBJ2-7, the V gene TRBV27, with 7 nucleotides matching TRBD1. Sequencing was done on a sample of peripheral blood. This chain's CDR3 is CASSWRQGYEQYF. The CDR3 DNA is TGTGCCAGCAGTTGGAGACAGGGCTACGAGCAGTACTTC.